The present T cell receptor (beta chain) was sequenced within a study of CD8+ T cells in alopecia areata. Per the germline V gene, CDR1 is MGHRA and CDR2 is YSYEKL. The CDR3 is made up of 13 amino acids. The V gene lost 1 base and the J gene lost 8 bases, with 11 bases spanning the gap. Sequencing templates came from extracted RNA that was reverse transcribed into cDNA. The table came from immunoSEQ multiplex PCR; TCRdb's copy has only in-frame clones and leaves some out. Of 100,000 to 150,000 clones listed, 50% to 60% were seen once; the top ten hold less than 5.5%. The source material was CD4+ T cells sorted from blood, sampled at week 0. The rearrangement links TRBV4-1 to TRBJ1-2; D is unclear. This clonotype originated in a human donor with alopecia areata. CDR3 protein: CASSQVGSGGYTF. The DNA of the CDR3 is TGCGCCAGCAGCCAAGTGGGTAGTGGGGGCTACACCTTC.